The sequence of this T cell receptor beta chain was determined in a study of CD8 T cells in ankylosing spondylitis. TCRdb reprocessed the 5' RACE reads with MiXCR, giving one entry per CDR3 protein. The data contain nearly 350,000 distinct CDR3 sequences, around 15% of them singletons. Note on this clonotype: Antigen: not known.

Study-wide results and limits: Characteristic of ankylosing spondylitis blood, it appeared, was a TCR beta motif comprising about 8 highly homologous variants.

The V and J ends lost 7 bases and 3 bases, in that order; junction bases with no gene match: 11. Germline V lookup: CDR1 SNHLY, CDR2 FYNNEI. The CDR3 contains 15 residues. The sequenced material came from blood, either unsorted or a sorted T cell fraction (not recorded which). V usage is TRBV2 and J usage is TRBJ2-5, with 7 positions matching TRBD1. This receptor was identified in a male donor with ankylosing spondylitis or in good health (not recorded which). CDR3 sequence: CASIQGVYREETQYF. CDR3 bases: TGTGCCAGCATTCAGGGGGTATACAGGGAAGAGACCCAGTACTTC.